The rows below give T cell receptor beta chains drawn from one sample of a study of CD8+CD57+ T cells in acquired aplastic anemia. TCRdb re-derived calls from the reads in MiXCR, one entry per CDR3 protein. The sample contains around 170,000 distinct CDR3 sequences, nearly 50% of which appear only once. Material: sorted CD4+, CD8+, or CD8+CD57+ T cells (not recorded which) from PBMCs. These receptor sequences come from a human donor with aplastic anemia. Both conserved end residues are trimmed from each CDR3. Only some rows state a clone size, as once, few, many or a class for expanded clones.

v_gene: TRBV7-3
abundance: .
j_gene: TRBJ2-7
len: 12
CDR3aa: ASSKLPSGDEQY

v_gene: TRBV15
abundance: .
j_gene: TRBJ2-1
len: 13
CDR3aa: ATSIWGSSYNEQF

v_gene: TRBV19
abundance: .
j_gene: TRBJ1-5
len: 12
CDR3aa: ASSAQSSNQPQH

v_gene: TRBV2
abundance: .
j_gene: TRBJ1-1
len: 13
CDR3aa: ASNGDLPEDTEAF

v_gene: TRBV7-2
abundance: .
j_gene: TRBJ1-6
len: 10
CDR3aa: ASSPGDGPLH

v_gene: TRBV7-3
abundance: .
j_gene: TRBJ1-4
len: 9
CDR3aa: ASSPGVKLF

v_gene: TRBV20-1
abundance: .
j_gene: .
len: 12
CDR3aa: SARKAGLGYEQY

v_gene: TRBV7-2
abundance: .
j_gene: TRBJ2-7
len: 15
CDR3aa: ASSFASSGTGGYEQY

v_gene: TRBV2
abundance: few
j_gene: TRBJ2-7
len: 12
CDR3aa: ASSERGLAVEQY

v_gene: TRBV7-6
abundance: few
j_gene: TRBJ2-3
len: 11
CDR3aa: ASSLGTPDTQY

v_gene: TRBV5-1
abundance: .
j_gene: TRBJ2-6
len: 13
CDR3aa: ASTLVSSGANVLT

v_gene: TRBV20-1
abundance: many
j_gene: TRBJ2-1
len: 14
CDR3aa: SAPVGSGSWSNEQF

v_gene: TRBV15
abundance: .
j_gene: TRBJ2-7
len: 13
CDR3aa: ATSRVVVGTYEQY

v_gene: TRBV5-1
abundance: .
j_gene: TRBJ1-4
len: 14
CDR3aa: ASSLANGATNEKLF

v_gene: TRBV5-6
abundance: .
j_gene: TRBJ1-2
len: 13
CDR3aa: ASSLGDNVNYGYT

v_gene: TRBV2
abundance: many
j_gene: TRBJ2-1
len: 12
CDR3aa: ASSERWTGSGQF

v_gene: TRBV20-1
abundance: many
j_gene: TRBJ2-7
len: 13
CDR3aa: SALRRRGSSYEQY

v_gene: TRBV19
abundance: once
j_gene: TRBJ2-7
len: 12
CDR3aa: ASSIGHAAYEQY

v_gene: TRBV20-1
abundance: .
j_gene: TRBJ1-6
len: 14
CDR3aa: SVFGQEVGSDSPLH

v_gene: TRBV29-1
abundance: many
j_gene: TRBJ2-3
len: 15
CDR3aa: SVDGTSGRAFTDTQY

v_gene: TRBV24-1
abundance: few
j_gene: TRBJ2-7
len: 12
CDR3aa: ATSSSGSSYEQY

v_gene: TRBV29-1
abundance: .
j_gene: TRBJ1-1
len: 10
CDR3aa: SVGRGITEAF

v_gene: TRBV5-1
abundance: many
j_gene: TRBJ2-6
len: 12
CDR3aa: ASSVFSGANVLT

v_gene: TRBV2
abundance: .
j_gene: TRBJ1-4
len: 10
CDR3aa: ASSEFYGTPF

v_gene: TRBV7-2
abundance: once
j_gene: TRBJ2-1
len: 14
CDR3aa: ASSLGFGTGENEQF

v_gene: TRBV25-1
abundance: .
j_gene: TRBJ2-7
len: 14
CDR3aa: ASSEPGQGASYEQY

v_gene: TRBV20-1
abundance: .
j_gene: TRBJ2-3
len: 12
CDR3aa: SARDTGVKDTQY

v_gene: TRBV19
abundance: many
j_gene: TRBJ1-1
len: 14
CDR3aa: ASSPIWYRGDTEAF

v_gene: TRBV24-1
abundance: .
j_gene: TRBJ2-7
len: 14
CDR3aa: ATSDALTGPSYEQY

v_gene: TRBV29-1
abundance: .
j_gene: TRBJ2-7
len: 9
CDR3aa: SELFRDEQY

v_gene: TRBV7-3
abundance: .
j_gene: TRBJ2-5
len: 12
CDR3aa: ASSSGGERETQY

v_gene: TRBV20-1
abundance: .
j_gene: TRBJ2-7
len: 12
CDR3aa: SARDAGGTYEQY

v_gene: TRBV7-6
abundance: few
j_gene: TRBJ2-5
len: 13
CDR3aa: ASSPPGQRQETQY

v_gene: TRBV20-1
abundance: many
j_gene: TRBJ1-4
len: 11
CDR3aa: SVAAGGDEKLF

v_gene: TRBV25-1
abundance: .
j_gene: TRBJ2-7
len: 12
CDR3aa: ASSLEARSYEQY

v_gene: TRBV25-1
abundance: many
j_gene: TRBJ1-4
len: 13
CDR3aa: ASSEGTGLGEKLF

v_gene: TRBV10-3
abundance: .
j_gene: TRBJ1-6
len: 14
CDR3aa: AIRRQGSSYNSPLH

v_gene: TRBV19
abundance: many
j_gene: TRBJ1-5
len: 14
CDR3aa: ASQTPTGTPNQPQH

v_gene: TRBV25-1
abundance: many
j_gene: TRBJ2-4
len: 12
CDR3aa: ASLWTVVKNIQY

v_gene: TRBV15
abundance: .
j_gene: TRBJ2-5
len: 13
CDR3aa: ATSSHRGRDQPQC

v_gene: TRBV3-1
abundance: .
j_gene: TRBJ2-4
len: 16
CDR3aa: ASSQVPAFGIAKNIQY

v_gene: TRBV29-1
abundance: .
j_gene: TRBJ2-7
len: 14
CDR3aa: SVEEGGRAKSYEQY

v_gene: TRBV12-3/TRBV12-4
abundance: many
j_gene: TRBJ1-2
len: 10
CDR3aa: ASSPSRYGYT

v_gene: TRBV7-9
abundance: .
j_gene: TRBJ2-2
len: 11
CDR3aa: ASSYEELGELF

v_gene: TRBV7-9
abundance: .
j_gene: TRBJ2-7
len: 11
CDR3aa: ATQTAGGYEQY

v_gene: TRBV6-1
abundance: many
j_gene: TRBJ1-1
len: 14
CDR3aa: ASSEARRTGRTEAF

v_gene: TRBV29-1
abundance: .
j_gene: TRBJ2-3
len: 12
CDR3aa: SVDGGVRTDTQY

v_gene: TRBV10-3
abundance: .
j_gene: TRBJ1-5
len: 13
CDR3aa: AISGQQNSNQPQH

v_gene: TRBV24-1
abundance: .
j_gene: TRBJ2-1
len: 15
CDR3aa: ATSDLRQPESYNEQF

v_gene: TRBV15
abundance: .
j_gene: TRBJ2-7
len: 13
CDR3aa: ATSLQQGSSYEQY

v_gene: TRBV19
abundance: .
j_gene: TRBJ1-6
len: 16
CDR3aa: ASSPEGQEPRWGSPLH

v_gene: TRBV2
abundance: many
j_gene: TRBJ1-1
len: 12
CDR3aa: ASSGGERKTEAF

v_gene: TRBV7-2
abundance: many
j_gene: TRBJ2-1
len: 12
CDR3aa: ASSRSGGYNEQF

v_gene: TRBV19
abundance: few
j_gene: TRBJ1-1
len: 12
CDR3aa: ASVSGTGNTEAF